Given below is one T cell receptor (beta chain) in context. Its matching antigen is unknown. Despite likely unrecorded immune exposures, the donors were nominally healthy at the time of sampling. There are 17 residues in the CDR3. The PCR had 60 Vbeta and 13 Jbeta primers. The repertoire was sequenced with immunoSEQ multiplex PCR; TCRdb's copy has only in-frame clones and lacks some. Of nearly 200,000 clones in the sample, 70% to 80% are singletons; the top ten hold about 0.37%. The sample comes from a study of cytomegalovirus exposure and HLA in healthy donors. General study findings and limits: Altogether, 160 or so TCR beta chains were recorded as cytomegalovirus-associated.

Sequencing used PBMCs. The gene calls are TRBV21-1 and TRBJ1-1; the table assigns TRBD1, which was not confirmed against the DNA. TRBV21-1 is recorded as a pseudogene. The receptor was derived from a male donor in good health and CMV-seropositive. CDR3 in DNA: TGTGCCAGCAGCAAGGTGCACAGCCACCAGATGAACACTGAAGCTTTCTTT. The encoded protein is CASSKVHSHQMNTEAFF.